Following are 14 T cell receptor beta chains from one sample sequenced in a study of response to subunit inactivated influenza vaccine. From the RT-PCR reads, TCRdb called clonotypes with MiXCR, one entry per CDR3 protein. The repertoire includes hundreds of thousands of distinct CDR3 sequences, approximately 18% of them detected once, and roughly 11% sits in the top ten. The sequencing used PBMCs from blood, collected approximately 5 days after vaccination. These TCRs come from a man aged 45-65 years who received an inactivated influenza vaccine.

V is TRBV4-3 and J is TRBJ2-1; 12 positions agree with TRBD2. The CDR3 runs 15 residues. Per germline, CDR1 LGHNA and CDR2 YSLEER. V was clipped by 0 bases and J by 13 bases; unmatched bases: 7. The CDR3 sequence is CASSQEWLAGGPQFF. DNA of the CDR3: TGCGCCAGCAGCCAAGAGTGGCTAGCGGGAGGGCCTCAGTTCTTC.

The V and J genes are TRBV3-1 and TRBJ1-1; TRBD1 matches at 7 bases. V lost 3 bases, J lost 0 bases, and 13 bases stayed unmatched. CDR3 size: 18 residues. Germline V CDR1 and CDR2: LGHDT, YNNKEL (reference sequence). CDR3 in amino acids: CASSQKSLLGGVNTEAFF. In nucleotides, the CDR3 is TGTGCCAGCAGCCAGAAAAGTCTTCTAGGGGGCGTGAACACTGAAGCTTTCTTT.

The chain has TRBV20-1 and TRBJ1-5; 11 bases align to TRBD1. With V trimmed by 6 bases and J by 5 bases, 6 bases remained unmatched. The germline gives CDR1 DFQATT, CDR2 SNEGSKA (reference sequence). This CDR3 is built from 14 residues. CDR3 nucleotides: TGCAGTGCCCCGCCGGGACAGGGGGATCAGCCCCAGCATTTT. As protein: CSAPPGQGDQPQHF.

This clonotype was recorded only once. The chain is built from TRBV11-2 and TRBJ2-1; 9 bases are a match to TRBD1. Germline V gene lookup returns CDR1 SGHAT and CDR2 FQNNGV. The CDR3 runs to 15 residues. The ends lost 6 bases at V and 9 bases at J; junction bases unmatched: 12. The DNA for the CDR3 is TGTGCCAGCAGACGACCCGGGACAGGGTCTGGTGAGCAGTTCTTC. It codes for CASRRPGTGSGEQFF. The variable domain in full, completed from reference TRBV11-2 and TRBJ2-1, reads EAGVAQSPRYKIIEKRQSVAFWCNPISGHATLYWYQQILGQGPKLLIQFQNNGVVDDSQLPKDRFSAERLKGVDSTLKIQPAKLEDSAVYLCASRRPGTGSGEQFFGPGTRLTVL.

This clonotype was counted only a few times. The chain employs TRBV12-3 or TRBV12-4 and TRBJ2-4; D remains unclear. This CDR3 comprises 13 residues. The germline V and J ends were trimmed by 3 bases and 4 bases, with 7 bases remaining between them. CDR3 bases: TGTGCCAGCAGTTTCACAGAAAAAAACATTCAGTACTTC. It translates to CASSFTEKNIQYF.

Only a few counts were recorded for this clonotype. The chain links TRBV20-1 to TRBJ2-3; perhaps TRBD1 as D (5 bases). With 3 bases removed from V and 6 bases from J, the gap between germline ends came to 10 bases. Germline lookup yields CDR1 DFQATT and CDR2 SNEGSKA (reference sequence). This CDR3 region has 12 residues. CDR3 in amino acids: CSASPRVDTQYF. For the CDR3, the DNA is TGCAGTGCTAGTCCCAGGGTGGATACGCAGTATTTT.

This clonotype was recorded a few times. The chain links TRBV5-5 to TRBJ2-7; D might be TRBD2 (6 bases). Germline V gene sequence: CDR1 SGHKS, CDR2 YYEKEE (reference sequence). The CDR3 totals 15 residues. Trimming took 1 base from V and 0 from J, leaving 11 bases between them. The CDR3 nucleotides read TGTGCCAGCAGCTTGCTGATCGGGAGCTCCTACGAGCAGTACTTC. This sequence encodes CASSLLIGSSYEQYF.

The rearrangement uses TRBV29-1 and TRBJ2-2; perhaps TRBD2 as D (6 bases). This CDR3 comprises 13 residues. Trimming shortened V by 4 bases and J by 2 bases, and 8 bases separated the two germline ends. Germline V lookup: CDR1 SQVTM, CDR2 ANQGSEA. As DNA, the CDR3 is TGCAGCGTTGGCGGGGCCAACACCGGGGAGCTGTTTTTT. This encodes CSVGGANTGELFF.

V usage is TRBV6-5 and J usage is TRBJ1-4, with D hard to call. The CDR3 covers 16 residues. The V gene's germline CDR1 is MNHEY and CDR2 SVGAGI. Trimming removed 2 bases from V and 0 bases from J, with 10 bases in between. CDR3 nucleotide sequence: TGTGCCAGCAGTTACAGTGGAAGAGCAACTAATGAAAAACTGTTTTTT. This codes for CASSYSGRATNEKLFF.

This clonotype was observed many times. The chain has TRBV20-1 and TRBJ1-5, with 9 positions matching TRBD1. With 3 bases clipped from V and 1 base from J, the junction kept 4 bases outside the gene matches. The CDR3 is 15 amino acids. Germline loops: CDR1 DFQATT, CDR2 SNEGSKA (reference sequence). The CDR3 here is CSASSGQGSNQPQHF. The CDR3 DNA follows: TGCAGTGCTAGTTCTGGACAGGGGAGCAATCAGCCCCAGCATTTT.

This clonotype has a handful of counts. V usage is TRBV20-1 and J usage is TRBJ2-7; 10 nucleotides align to TRBD2. The CDR3 length is 14 residues. The germline gives CDR1 DFQATT, CDR2 SNEGSKA (reference sequence). V lost 6 bases, J lost 4 bases, and 9 bases stayed unmatched. The CDR3 sequence: CSASPTSGAYEQYF. CDR3 coding DNA: TGCAGTGCCTCCCCAACTAGCGGGGCTTACGAGCAGTACTTC.

The V call is TRBV6-1, the J call TRBJ1-1; TRBD1 matches 9 bases. Germline V gene lookup returns CDR1 MNHNS and CDR2 SASEGT. This CDR3 comprises 14 residues. Trimming removed 5 bases from V and 7 bases from J; junction bases left unmatched: 8. The CDR3 is CASSISGTGFEAFF. The CDR3 coding sequence is TGTGCCAGCAGTATTTCCGGGACAGGGTTTGAAGCTTTCTTT.

This clonotype occurred a few times. The rearrangement uses TRBV6-1 and TRBJ1-1; TRBD1 might be the D (6 bases). The V gene lost 5 bases and the J gene lost 4 bases, with 14 bases spanning the gap. The CDR3 is 14 residues long. CDR1 MNHNS and CDR2 SASEGT come from the germline V gene. The CDR3 loop is CASSQQGGPTEAFF. CDR3 nucleotide sequence: TGTGCCAGCAGTCAACAGGGAGGGCCCACTGAAGCTTTCTTT.

This clonotype was counted only a few times. The chain couples TRBV5-1 to TRBJ2-7; D perhaps matches TRBD2 (7 bases). From germline, CDR1 is SGHRS and CDR2 YFSETQ. The germline V and J ends were trimmed by 0 bases and 3 bases, with 10 bases remaining between them. The CDR3 extends over 14 amino acids. CDR3 bases: TGCGCCAGCAGCTTGGAGGGGGACTACTACGAGCAGTACTTC. Translated: CASSLEGDYYEQYF.